This TCR beta chain comes out of a study of post-analysis software for immune sequencing data. Whole-study findings and limits: Relative to controls, patients had five TRBV segments at higher frequency, with TRBV5-6, TRBV5-1 and TRBV20-1 among these.

Included in the TCR beta cDNA libraries were unique molecular identifiers. It was from roughly 1 to 10 million T cells that 500,000 or so cDNA molecules came. TCRdb analysed the PCR reads with MiXCR anew, one entry per CDR3 protein. The table lists about 770,000 distinct CDR3 sequences, 40% to 55% of them singletons. A note on this clonotype: Its antigen is not identified.

This CDR3 has 20 residues. J lost 2 bases, V lost 3 bases, and 19 bases had no gene match. The V gene's germline CDR1 is SGHVS and CDR2 FQNEAQ. The material sequenced was blood. This clonotype was obtained from a girl between 5 and 17 years old with multiple sclerosis. The chain combines TRBV7-8 with TRBJ2-7; 10 positions agree with TRBD2. The CDR3 region has the DNA TGTGCCAGCAGCTTTCGAGACAGGGAAGCTAGCGGGAGTAAAACCTACGAGCAGTACTTC. The encoded protein is CASSFRDREASGSKTYEQYF.